The 14 T cell receptor beta chains presented below share a single source sample, sequenced in a study of blood T cells in healthy people across ages. Next came a second PCR, run for about 7 to 12 cycles, which used a sample-barcoded 5' primer along with a J-beta primer mix. TCRdb processed the 5' RACE reads anew with MiXCR; each CDR3 protein has one entry. The sample includes around 500,000 distinct CDR3 sequences, around 50% seen only once; the top ten take just under 25%. The sample was blood. These receptors originate from a man older than 75 in good health.

The chain recombines TRBV3-1 with TRBJ2-4, with D unresolved. Per germline, CDR1 LGHDT and CDR2 YNNKEL (reference sequence). The CDR3 runs 14 residues. V was cut by 0 bases and J by 4 bases, with 7 bases left in between. The DNA for the CDR3 is TGTGCCAGCAGCCAAGAGGAGTTTAAAAACATTCAGTACTTC. Its protein is CASSQEEFKNIQYF.

This clonotype has a handful of counts. The V gene is TRBV4-3, the J gene TRBJ1-1, with TRBD1 as a possible D gene (5 bases). Germline V gives CDR1 LGHNA, CDR2 YSLEER. Trimming pared 7 bases from V and 1 base from J, leaving 13 bases between. The CDR3 consists of 14 residues. CDR3 loop: CASKIGRANTEAFF. The CDR3 DNA is TGCGCCAGCAAAATTGGCAGGGCGAACACTGAAGCTTTCTTT.

This chain connects TRBV6-2 or TRBV6-3 to TRBJ2-7, with D tentatively TRBD1 or TRBD2 (5 bases each). This CDR3 is built from 14 residues. Germline V lookup: CDR1 MNHEY, CDR2 SVGEGT. Trimming took 2 bases from V and 3 from J, leaving 11 bases between them. The CDR3 coding sequence is TGTGCCAGCAGTTACATTAGAGGGGACTACGAGCAGTACTTC. This translates into CASSYIRGDYEQYF.

This chain joins TRBV29-1 and TRBJ2-1; 9 bases are a match to TRBD1. J lost 8 bases, V lost 4 bases, and 3 bases had no gene match. Germline V lookup: CDR1 SQVTM, CDR2 ANQGSEA. This CDR3 region has 12 residues. The CDR3 bases are TGCAGCGTTGTTACAGGGGGCCATGAGCAGTTCTTC. This encodes CSVVTGGHEQFF.

The chain links TRBV28 to TRBJ1-2; D is uncertain. Germline lookup yields CDR1 MDHEN and CDR2 SYDVKM. CDR3 length: 15 amino acids. V gave up 7 bases and J gave up 0 bases, with 15 bases separating them. Here the CDR3 reads CASMEKQRTNYGYTF. In nucleotides, the CDR3 is TGTGCCAGCATGGAGAAACAGCGGACTAACTATGGCTACACCTTC.

For this clonotype: Being one base from a much bigger clone, this may be a read error. The chain recombines TRBV7-2 with TRBJ2-3; no clear D gene. Per germline, CDR1 SGHTA and CDR2 FQGNSA. The CDR3 has 14 amino acids. CDR3 region: CASSFRGSTDTRYF. DNA of the CDR3: TGTGCCAGCAGCTTTAGAGGTAGCACAGATACGCGGTATTTT.

The J gene is TRBJ2-6, the V gene TRBV20-1, with D possibly being TRBD2 (6 bases). Between the trimmed V and J ends, which lost 8 bases and 4 bases, there was a span of 12 bases. The CDR3 extends over 13 amino acids. Germline CDR1 DFQATT, CDR2 SNEGSKA (reference sequence). CDR3 sequence (DNA): TGCAGTCTTTCGGGAGAAGGGGCCAACGTCCTGACTTTC. It specifies CSLSGEGANVLTF.

V usage is TRBV18 and J usage is TRBJ2-7, with D perhaps matching TRBD2 (5 bases). V was trimmed by 3 bases and J by 0 bases, leaving 12 bases between them. The CDR3 totals 15 residues. The germline V gene encodes CDR1 KGHSH and CDR2 LQKENI. The CDR3 region is CASSPREGPSYEQYF. The CDR3 DNA reads TGTGCCAGCTCACCGAGAGAGGGTCCCTCCTACGAGCAGTACTTC.

This clonotype turned up a few times. The chain uses TRBV12-3 or TRBV12-4 and TRBJ2-4; TRBD1 matches 7 bases. The DNA end is a closer match to TRBJ2-7, so the J assignment may be wrong. CDR3 size: 14 residues. The CDR3 nucleotides are TGTGCCAGCTGCGCATGGGACAGAGCCTACGAGCAGTACTTC. This encodes CASCAWDRAYEQYF.

In this sample, this clonotype turned up a few times. This chain connects TRBV13 to TRBJ1-6; D possibly corresponds to TRBD1 (5 bases). The CDR3 loop spans 16 amino acids. Per the germline V gene, CDR1 is PRHDT and CDR2 is FYEKMQ (reference sequence). With 3 bases removed from V and 7 bases from J, the gap between germline ends came to 16 bases. CDR3 sequence reads: CASSFLRGAGNSPLHF. In nucleotides, the CDR3 is TGTGCCAGCAGCTTTCTGAGGGGCGCGGGGAATTCACCCCTCCACTTT.

This clonotype was picked up many times. The CDR3 loop reads CASSLGEFTDTQYF. The CDR3 nucleotides are TGCGCCAGCAGCTTGGGGGAGTTCACAGATACGCAGTATTTT. The chain couples TRBV5-1 to TRBJ2-3, with a possible D match to TRBD2 (5 bases). Between the trimmed V and J ends, which lost 0 bases and 2 bases, there was a span of 7 bases. Germline V gives CDR1 SGHRS, CDR2 YFSETQ. This CDR3 has 14 residues.

This clonotype occurred a few times. The genes are TRBV7-2 and TRBJ2-3, with a weak D call TRBD1 (6 bases). The length of the CDR3 is 16 residues. The germline V and J ends were trimmed by 6 bases and 2 bases, with 18 bases remaining between them. Germline CDR1 is SGHTA and CDR2 is FQGNSA. The CDR3 sequence is CASSATRTVLTDTQYF. The CDR3 DNA sequence: TGTGCCAGCAGTGCGACCCGGACAGTCCTCACAGATACGCAGTATTTT.

The V gene is TRBV6-5, the J gene TRBJ2-7; TRBD2 matches at 8 bases. CDR3 length: 14 amino acids. The germline V gene encodes CDR1 MNHEY and CDR2 SVGAGI. The V and J ends lost 11 bases and 1 base, in that order; junction bases with no gene match: 10. CDR3 sequence (DNA): TGTGCCTCCGGGGGGGGGCTAGGGTCCTACGAGCAGTACTTC. Translation: CASGGGLGSYEQYF.

This clonotype has just a few counts. The chain recombines TRBV20-1 with TRBJ2-7; D uncertain. CDR3 length equals 13 residues. Trimming took 3 bases from V and 0 from J, leaving 9 bases between them. Germline CDR1 reads DFQATT; CDR2 reads SNEGSKA (reference sequence). The CDR3 protein is CSARGRSSYEQYF. CDR3 bases: TGCAGTGCTAGGGGAAGGAGCTCCTACGAGCAGTACTTC.